The 12 T cell receptor beta chains below come from one sample, sequenced in a study of CD8 T cells in ankylosing spondylitis. These TCRs are of unknown antigen specificity. From the 5' RACE reads, TCRdb called clonotypes with MiXCR, one entry per CDR3 protein. The data hold over 400,000 distinct CDR3 sequences, with 25% to 30% observed a single time. General study points: Blood of patients with ankylosing spondylitis appeared to be characterized by a TCR beta motif of eight highly homologous variants.

What was sequenced was blood, either unsorted or a sorted T cell fraction (not recorded which). The receptors shown here come from a male donor with ankylosing spondylitis.

This chain connects TRBV20-1 to TRBJ2-7; 12 bases are a match to TRBD2. Trimming removed 0 bases from V and 4 bases from J; junction bases left unmatched: 4. Germline CDR1 DFQATT, CDR2 SNEGSKA (reference sequence). This CDR3 has 15 residues. This CDR3 is CSARDLTSGSYEQYF. The CDR3 DNA reads TGCAGTGCTAGAGACCTGACTAGCGGGAGTTACGAGCAGTACTTC.

The table lists this clonotype with a few counts. This chain joins TRBV5-1 and TRBJ1-1; D gene uncertain. V lost 0 bases, J lost 5 bases, and 8 bases lay in between. The length of the CDR3 is 13 residues. Per germline, CDR1 SGHRS and CDR2 YFSETQ. The CDR3 here is CASSLGQATEAFF. CDR3 bases: TGCGCCAGCAGCTTGGGCCAGGCAACTGAAGCTTTCTTT.

This clonotype appeared a few times. The V and J genes are TRBV20-1 and TRBJ2-5; 11 bases line up with TRBD2. From germline, CDR1 is DFQATT and CDR2 SNEGSKA (reference sequence). The CDR3 is made up of 13 amino acids. The junction had 5 bases not matched to a gene; V was cut back by 5 bases and J by 6 bases. The CDR3 reads CSAYGTSGKTQYF. In DNA form, the CDR3 reads TGCAGTGCTTACGGGACTAGCGGAAAGACCCAGTACTTC.

This clonotype was observed a few times. V usage is TRBV12-3 or TRBV12-4 and J usage is TRBJ2-7, with 12 bases that match TRBD2. V shed 4 bases, J shed 7 bases, and the junction held 8 bases outside the gene matches. CDR3 length: 15 residues. The CDR3 reads CASSWGTSGSGEQYF. The CDR3 DNA reads TGTGCCAGCAGTTGGGGGACTAGCGGGTCGGGGGAGCAGTACTTC.

This clonotype was detected only a few times. The V call is TRBV6-2 or TRBV6-3, the J call TRBJ1-3; D is undetermined. Per the germline V gene, CDR1 is MNHEY and CDR2 is SVGEGT. This CDR3 has 15 amino acids. V was trimmed by 3 bases and J by 0 bases, leaving 9 bases between them. CDR3 bases: TGTGCCAGCAGTTATGCCGGAGACTCTGGAAACACCATATATTTT. Translated, it gives CASSYAGDSGNTIYF.

The J gene is TRBJ2-1, the V gene TRBV5-1, with TRBD2 as a possible D gene (6 bases). The CDR3 totals 14 residues. The V gene's germline CDR1 is SGHRS and CDR2 YFSETQ. Trimming cost V 1 base and J 5 bases, with 10 bases left between them. CDR3 residues: CASSLMGGDNEQFF. In DNA form, the CDR3 reads TGCGCCAGCAGCTTGATGGGGGGAGACAATGAGCAGTTCTTC.

This chain connects TRBV5-1 to TRBJ2-5; 8 positions agree with TRBD1. Trimming cost V 2 bases and J 1 base; bases outside gene matches: 4. Germline V gene sequence: CDR1 SGHRS, CDR2 YFSETQ. The CDR3 covers 15 residues. The DNA for the CDR3 is TGCGCCAGCAGCTTACAGGGGGGCTTCCAAGAGACCCAGTACTTC. Its protein product is CASSLQGGFQETQYF.

Only a few counts were recorded for this clonotype. V gene TRBV24-1 combines with J gene TRBJ1-5; 10 bases line up with TRBD1. This CDR3 has 14 residues. The V and J ends lost 9 bases and 5 bases, in that order; junction bases with no gene match: 6. Looked up from germline, CDR1 is KGHDR and CDR2 is SFDVKD. CDR3 residues: CATPRQGAYQPQHF. The CDR3 DNA reads as TGTGCCACCCCAAGACAGGGGGCCTATCAGCCCCAGCATTTT.

This clonotype was counted only a few times. This chain joins TRBV29-1 and TRBJ2-1; 13 nucleotides align to TRBD2. CDR1 is SQVTM, CDR2 ANQGSEA, per germline. There are 14 residues in the CDR3. The ends lost 6 bases at V and 6 bases at J; junction bases unmatched: 5. The DNA of the CDR3 is TGCAGCGTCCGACTAGCGGGAGGCCGCAATGAGCAGTTCTTC. This translates into CSVRLAGGRNEQFF.

The rearrangement uses TRBV6-1 and TRBJ2-1, with 16 bases identical to TRBD2. The CDR3 is made up of 19 amino acids. J was trimmed by 5 bases and V by 4 bases; bases with no gene match: 11. Germline V gene lookup returns CDR1 MNHNS and CDR2 SASEGT. The CDR3 DNA reads TGTGCCAGCAGTGGAACCGGGACTAGCGGGAGGGCAAGGGACAATGAGCAGTTCTTC. Amino acids: CASSGTGTSGRARDNEQFF.

The sample holds a few counts of this clonotype. The rearrangement joins TRBV11-3 to TRBJ2-5, with D tentatively TRBD2 (6 bases). V lost 1 base to trimming and J lost 1 base, with 13 bases between them. The CDR3 contains 16 residues. Germline assignment: CDR1 SGHNT and CDR2 YENEEA. CDR3 protein: CASSLGREFSQETQYF. The CDR3 DNA follows: TGTGCCAGCAGCTTAGGTCGGGAGTTTTCCCAAGAGACCCAGTACTTC. Full variable domain (remainder filled in from reference TRBV11-3 and TRBJ2-5): EAGVVQSPRYKIIEKKQPVAFWCNPISGHNTLYWYLQNLGQGPELLIRYENEEAVDDSQLPKDRFSAERLKGVDSTLKIQPAELGDSAVYLCASSLGREFSQETQYFGPGTRLLVL.

This clonotype was detected only a few times. This chain joins TRBV5-1 and TRBJ2-5; D ambiguous. Per the germline V gene, CDR1 is SGHRS and CDR2 is YFSETQ. Trimming took 3 bases from V and 5 from J, leaving 8 bases between them. The CDR3 contains 12 residues. The CDR3 DNA reads TGCGCCAGCAGCTCCTTTAGTGAGACCCAGTACTTC. Amino acid sequence: CASSSFSETQYF.